The 32 T cell receptor beta chains presented below share a single source sample, sequenced in a study of T cell responses to AZD1222 COVID-19 vaccine. TCRdb keeps only in-frame clones here, not all; method: immunoSEQ multiplex PCR. This sample carries 95,000 to 150,000 clones, 80% to 95% of them seen once, and the ten largest clones take more than 13%. Sequenced here: peripheral blood, sampled on day 0 of AZD1222 vaccination. The receptors were sampled from an adult in good health.

The chain carries TRBV7-2 and TRBJ1-2, with D maybe TRBD1 (5 bases). V lost 4 bases and J lost 8, with 23 bases in between. Germline lookup yields CDR1 SGHTA and CDR2 FQGNSA. There are 16 residues in the CDR3. The CDR3 loop reads CASSSSGTSPEGGYTF. The CDR3 coding sequence is TGTGCCAGCAGCTCCTCGGGGACTTCTCCCGAGGGAGGCTACACCTTC.

The genes are TRBV7-6 and TRBJ1-2; no clear D gene. The CDR3 runs to 13 residues. The V end lost 4 bases, the J end lost 0 bases, and 6 bases lay between the germline ends. Germline V gives CDR1 SGHVS, CDR2 FNYEAQ. As DNA, the CDR3 is TGTGCCAGCAGCTCGGGAGCTAACTATGGCTACACCTTC. Its translation is CASSSGANYGYTF.

The chain has TRBV5-1 and TRBJ2-3, with 7 bases aligning to TRBD1. V was pared by 2 bases and J by 2 bases, with 2 bases of the junction left unmatched. Germline CDR1 is SGHRS and CDR2 is YFSETQ. The CDR3 covers 14 residues. The CDR3 sequence is CASSLDRATDTQYF. CDR3 coding DNA: TGCGCCAGCAGCTTAGACAGGGCCACAGATACGCAGTATTTT. Filled out from reference TRBV5-1 and TRBJ2-3, the complete variable domain reads KAGVTQTPRYLIKTRGQQVTLSCSPISGHRSVSWYQQTPGQGLQFLFEYFSETQRNKGNFPGRFSGRQFSNSRSEMNVSTLELGDSALYLCASSLDRATDTQYFGPGTRLTVL.

This clone was seen a single time. V usage is TRBV6-2 or TRBV6-3 and J usage is TRBJ1-5, with 8 bases matching TRBD1. Germline CDR1 is MNHEY and CDR2 is SVGEGT. The CDR3 runs 16 residues. V shed 6 bases and J 5 bases; nucleotides not matched to a gene: 12. CDR3 sequence: CASSRGTGMGDQPQHF. CDR3 coding DNA: TGTGCCAGCAGCAGGGGGACAGGTATGGGGGATCAGCCCCAGCATTTT.

V gene TRBV30 combines with J gene TRBJ2-2; 9 bases map to TRBD2. Germline CDR1 and CDR2: GTSNPN and SVGIG (reference sequence). V was clipped by 3 bases and J by 8 bases; unmatched bases: 4. This CDR3 comprises 13 residues. CDR3 residues: CAWRLAGRGELFF. The CDR3 nucleotides read TGTGCCTGGAGACTAGCGGGCAGGGGGGAGCTGTTTTTT.

The V gene is TRBV4-3, the J gene TRBJ2-1; TRBD2 agrees at 7 bases. Looked up from germline, CDR1 is LGHNA and CDR2 is YSLEER. Trimming cost V 0 bases and J 3 bases; bases outside gene matches: 5. This CDR3 comprises 16 residues. CDR3 in DNA: TGCGCCAGCAGCCAAGATGAAGGCGGGGGCTACAATGAGCAGTTCTTC. Protein product: CASSQDEGGGYNEQFF.

The count of this clone is one. The rearrangement uses TRBV4-2 and TRBJ1-3; D not certain. V was pared by 2 bases and J by 0 bases, with 11 bases between. The CDR3 spans 16 residues. The germline V gene has CDR1 LGHNA and CDR2 YNFKEQ. The CDR3 region is CASSQLDRRSGNTIYF. In DNA, the CDR3 is TGTGCCAGCAGCCAACTCGACCGCCGCTCTGGAAACACCATATATTTT.

The chain carries TRBV2 and TRBJ1-6; TRBD1 is a possible D gene (6 bases). The V and J ends lost 6 bases and 3 bases respectively, with 15 bases between them. Germline CDR1 and CDR2: SNHLY and FYNNEI. This CDR3 comprises 16 residues. CDR3 in DNA: TGTGCCAGCAGGGGAATACAGGGCTTCTATAATTCACCCCTCCACTTT. It specifies CASRGIQGFYNSPLHF.

The chain carries TRBV3-1 (or the pseudogene TRBV3-2) and TRBJ1-1, with 8 bases identical to TRBD1. CDR1 and CDR2 (germline): LGHDT, YNNKEL (reference sequence). V shed 7 bases, J shed 4 bases, and the junction held 5 bases outside the gene matches. The CDR3 runs to 13 residues. The CDR3 loop is CASTGGRFTEAFF. The CDR3 region has the DNA TGTGCCAGCACAGGGGGCCGGTTCACTGAAGCTTTCTTT.

This rearrangement joins TRBV30 to TRBJ2-2, with TRBD1 matching over 7 bases. There are 13 residues in the CDR3. Germline trimming cut 8 bases from V and 1 base from J; bases unmatched to any gene: 4. The germline V gene encodes CDR1 GTSNPN and CDR2 SVGIG (reference sequence). CDR3 bases: TGTGCCCTTCAGGGGGAGAACACCGGGGAGCTGTTTTTT. As protein: CALQGENTGELFF.

The CDR3 region has the DNA TGTGCCAGCAGCGTAGACGGGAGGGACTCTGAGCAGTACTTC. Its protein is CASSVDGRDSEQYF. The chain recombines TRBV9 with TRBJ2-7; 8 bases map to TRBD2. The V gene's germline CDR1 is SGDLS and CDR2 YYNGEE. Germline trimming cut 0 bases from V and 7 bases from J; bases unmatched to any gene: 6. This CDR3 has 14 amino acids.

This sequence joins TRBV27 and TRBJ1-5, with 10 bases aligning to TRBD1. The CDR3 is made up of 19 amino acids. The germline gives CDR1 MNHEY, CDR2 SMNVEV (reference sequence). V was clipped by 6 bases and J by 6 bases; unmatched bases: 20. The CDR3 DNA reads TGTGCCAGCAGCAAATCCGGGTGGGACAGGGGCCGTTACAGTCAGCCCCAGCATTTT. Translated, it gives CASSKSGWDRGRYSQPQHF.

V is TRBV3-1 (or the pseudogene TRBV3-2) and J is TRBJ1-1; TRBD1 matches at 8 bases. V shed 4 bases, J shed 1 base, and the junction held 14 bases outside the gene matches. The CDR3 extends over 18 amino acids. Germline CDR1 LGHDT, CDR2 YNNKEL (reference sequence). The CDR3 DNA is TGTGCCAGCAGCCTAACCCCGGACAGGGTATCGAAGAACACTGAAGCTTTCTTT. This encodes CASSLTPDRVSKNTEAFF.

J is TRBJ2-7 and V is TRBV4-1; D might be TRBD1 (5 bases). The CDR3 spans 14 residues. V was clipped by 1 base and J by 1 base, with 8 bases between them. The V gene's germline CDR1 is MGHRA and CDR2 YSYEKL. The DNA for the CDR3 is TGCGCCAGCAGCCAAGGCCAGGGATCCTACGAGCAGTACTTC. It is translated as CASSQGQGSYEQYF.

This rearrangement joins TRBV28 to TRBJ1-2; D possibly corresponds to TRBD1 (6 bases). The CDR3 runs to 15 residues. The germline V gene encodes CDR1 MDHEN and CDR2 SYDVKM. V dropped 3 bases and J dropped 6 bases, with 17 bases sitting between them. CDR3 sequence (DNA): TGTGCCAGCAGTTTCGTCCAGGGGATATCGCATGGCTACACCTTC. Its protein is CASSFVQGISHGYTF.

The V and J genes are TRBV19 and TRBJ2-3; perhaps D is TRBD1 or TRBD2 (5 bases each). Per germline, CDR1 LNHDA and CDR2 SQIVND (reference sequence). This CDR3 region has 13 residues. Trimming took off 10 bases at V and 2 bases at J, with 13 bases between the two ends. The CDR3, as DNA: TGTGCCACCCGGGGCAGGGTCACAGATACGCAGTATTTT. Its translation: CATRGRVTDTQYF.

This rearrangement joins TRBV28 to TRBJ2-1; D is possibly TRBD2 (5 bases). Germline assignment: CDR1 MDHEN and CDR2 SYDVKM. Between the trimmed V and J ends, which lost 2 bases and 9 bases, there was a span of 11 bases. This CDR3 is built from 13 residues. The CDR3 bases are TGTGCCAGCAGTTTACGACTTCGGGGTGAGCAGTTCTTC. Protein product: CASSLRLRGEQFF.

The V and J genes are TRBV28 and TRBJ2-7, with 9 bases aligning to TRBD2. After removal of 3 bases from V and 6 bases from J, the junction contained 6 bases not matched to a gene. This CDR3 has 14 amino acids. Germline-derived CDR1 and CDR2 are MDHEN and SYDVKM. CDR3 DNA: TGTGCCAGCAGTTTTCTAGCGGGATGGGTCGAGCAGTACTTC. This encodes CASSFLAGWVEQYF.

The chain is built from TRBV28 and TRBJ2-7; 12 nucleotides match TRBD2. V shed 5 bases, J shed 9 bases, and the junction held 11 bases outside the gene matches. The CDR3 contains 15 residues. Per germline, CDR1 MDHEN and CDR2 SYDVKM. The CDR3 nucleotides read TGTGCCAGCAGTCCTAGTTCCACTAGCGGGAGGTCGCAGTACTTC. Protein sequence: CASSPSSTSGRSQYF.

The chain couples TRBV18 to TRBJ1-5; tentatively, D is TRBD1 (6 bases). Germline V gene sequence: CDR1 KGHSH, CDR2 LQKENI. This CDR3 comprises 15 residues. V dropped 5 bases and J dropped 1 base, with 12 bases sitting between them. The CDR3 sequence is CASSTGGASNQPQHF. The CDR3 DNA sequence: TGTGCCAGCTCAACGGGGGGGGCGAGCAATCAGCCCCAGCATTTT.

The V call is TRBV5-4, the J call TRBJ2-7, with 8 bases matching TRBD1. V was clipped by 4 bases and J by 5 bases; unmatched bases: 5. The germline gives CDR1 SGHNT, CDR2 YYREEE (reference sequence). The CDR3 totals 13 residues. CDR3 loop: CASSIDRGNEQYF. CDR3 DNA sequence: TGTGCCAGCAGCATCGACAGGGGCAACGAGCAGTACTTC.

The chain uses TRBV11-2 and TRBJ2-7; the D is unclear. Germline V gene data show CDR1 as SGHAT and CDR2 as FQNNGV. CDR3 length equals 14 residues. Trimming left V 0 bases short and J 5 bases short, with 11 bases between. CDR3 in amino acids: CASSLEASIHEQYF. The CDR3 region has the DNA TGTGCCAGCAGCTTAGAAGCCAGCATCCACGAGCAGTACTTC.

This chain joins TRBV3-1 (or the pseudogene TRBV3-2) and TRBJ2-3; 8 positions agree with TRBD2. CDR1 and CDR2 from the germline V gene are LGHDT and YNNKEL (reference sequence). CDR3 size: 14 residues. V lost 5 bases, J lost 2 bases, and 3 bases stayed unmatched. CDR3 amino acids: CASSSSGATDTQYF. In nucleotides, the CDR3 is TGTGCCAGCAGCAGTAGCGGGGCCACAGATACGCAGTATTTT.

The chain recombines TRBV18 with TRBJ1-5; D gene uncertain. Trimming shortened V by 2 bases and J by 2 bases, and 4 bases separated the two germline ends. The CDR3 has 13 residues. In germline, CDR1 is KGHSH, CDR2 LQKENI. The CDR3 DNA sequence: TGTGCCAGCTCACCAGAGGGCAATCAGCCCCAGCATTTT. Amino acids: CASSPEGNQPQHF.

This clone was seen many times. The chain combines TRBV6-4 with TRBJ1-2, with TRBD1 matching 7 bases. The germline V gene encodes CDR1 MRHNA and CDR2 SNTAGT. Germline trimming cut 2 bases from V and 8 bases from J; bases unmatched to any gene: 11. The CDR3 has 15 residues. Written as DNA, the CDR3 is TGTGCCAGCAGTGACACCGTGCAGGGGGTCGGAGGCTACACCTTC. Translation gives CASSDTVQGVGGYTF.

The chain has TRBV15 and TRBJ1-4; D unclear. V was cut by 11 bases and J by 3 bases, with 13 bases left in between. Germline V gene data show CDR1 as LNHNV and CDR2 as YYDKDF (reference sequence). The CDR3 consists of 13 residues. CDR3 sequence (DNA): TGTGCCTTTAGTGATCGGTCTAATGAAAAACTGTTTTTT. This encodes CAFSDRSNEKLFF.

This chain connects TRBV3-1 (or the pseudogene TRBV3-2) to TRBJ2-5; D gene ambiguous. With 0 bases removed from V and 5 bases from J, the gap between germline ends came to 10 bases. The germline V gene encodes CDR1 LGHDT and CDR2 YNNKEL (reference sequence). The CDR3 has 14 amino acids. CDR3 bases: TGTGCCAGCAGCCAAGACGTCCCTGGCGAGACCCAGTACTTC. Its translation is CASSQDVPGETQYF.

The chain is built from TRBV28 and TRBJ1-1; 9 bases line up with TRBD1. After removal of 11 bases from V and 3 bases from J, the junction contained 7 bases not matched to a gene. The germline CDR1 and CDR2 sequences are MDHEN and SYDVKM. The CDR3 sequence is 13 residues long. CDR3 region: CASQGQGDTEAFF. The CDR3 DNA reads TGTGCCTCACAGGGACAGGGTGACACTGAAGCTTTCTTT.

The genes are TRBV7-7 and TRBJ2-5; no definite D call. This CDR3 region has 17 residues. V gave up 0 bases and J gave up 2 bases, with 16 bases separating them. The germline V gene has CDR1 SSHAT and CDR2 FNYEAQ (reference sequence). The DNA for the CDR3 is TGTGCCAGCAGCTTAGCGGATGTGATCTGGGGTCAAGAGACCCAGTACTTC. Amino acid sequence: CASSLADVIWGQETQYF.

J is TRBJ1-5 and V is TRBV27; D gene uncertain. V lost 4 bases and J lost 1, with 11 bases in between. CDR1 MNHEY and CDR2 SMNVEV come from the germline V gene (reference sequence). This CDR3 contains 15 residues. In DNA form, the CDR3 reads TGTGCCAGCAGTTCCGACCCGGCCAGCAATCAGCCCCAGCATTTT. Translation: CASSSDPASNQPQHF.

The chain is built from TRBV27 and TRBJ1-2, with 7 bases identical to TRBD1. Germline values: CDR1 MNHEY, CDR2 SMNVEV (reference sequence). This CDR3 spans 16 amino acids. The V gene end was trimmed by 1 base and the J gene end by 7 bases; junction bases not matched to a gene: 12. The CDR3 protein is CASSLLAGQGDGGYTF. DNA of the CDR3: TGTGCCAGCAGTTTATTAGCTGGTCAGGGGGACGGTGGCTACACCTTC.

The chain combines TRBV15 with TRBJ2-7, with unresolved D. The CDR3 is 15 residues long. Deletions cut 0 bases from V and 0 bases from J, with 9 bases between. The germline CDR1 and CDR2 sequences are LNHNV and YYDKDF (reference sequence). The CDR3 nucleotides read TGTGCCACCAGCAGAGATAAGGGCGCCTCCTACGAGCAGTACTTC. Protein product: CATSRDKGASYEQYF.